The next 3 T cell receptor beta chains were all read from a single sample in a study of T cell responses to AZD1222 COVID-19 vaccine. Assay used: immunoSEQ multiplex PCR; TCRdb lists only in-frame clones, some missing. The top ten hold approximately 4.8% of the sample, which has roughly 80,000 clones, 88% seen once. This specimen was peripheral blood, taken on day 0 of MenACWY control vaccination. These TCRs come from an adult in good health.

The gene calls are TRBV2 and TRBJ2-5, with D possibly TRBD1 on 5 matching bases. This CDR3 has 15 amino acids. V lost 7 bases, J lost 1 base, and 16 bases lay in between. In germline, CDR1 is SNHLY, CDR2 FYNNEI. The CDR3 spells CASTWGQGPQETQYF. The CDR3 DNA follows: TGTGCCAGCACCTGGGGTCAGGGCCCCCAAGAGACCCAGTACTTC. Full variable domain (remainder filled in from reference TRBV2 and TRBJ2-5): EPEVTQTPSHQVTQMGQEVILRCVPISNHLYFYWYRQILGQKVEFLVSFYNNEISEKSEIFDDQFSVERPDGSNFTLKIRSTKLEDSAMYFCASTWGQGPQETQYFGPGTRLLVL.

The rearrangement uses TRBV30 and TRBJ2-1; 15 bases match TRBD2. Trimming removed 8 bases from V and 6 bases from J; junction bases left unmatched: 2. The CDR3 totals 13 residues. Per the germline V gene, CDR1 is GTSNPN and CDR2 is SVGIG (reference sequence). In nucleotides, the CDR3 is TGTGCCGGACTAGCGGGGGGGGGCAATGAGCAGTTCTTC. Amino acid sequence: CAGLAGGGNEQFF.

V gene TRBV7-3 combines with J gene TRBJ2-3; 9 bases fit TRBD2. V gave up 5 bases and J gave up 0 bases; unmatched junction bases: 6. Per the germline V gene, CDR1 is SGHTA and CDR2 is FQGTGA. The CDR3 has 16 residues. In DNA form, the CDR3 reads TGTGCCAGCAGCCCACGAACTAGCGGGAGCACAGATACGCAGTATTTT. It specifies CASSPRTSGSTDTQYF.